Below are 21 T cell receptor beta chains sequenced from a single sample in a study of OX40 agonist ivuxolimab in advanced cancers. Repertoires were generated with immunoSEQ multiplex PCR, while TCRdb's copy carries only in-frame clones and drops some. The data contain some 63,000 clones, 84% of them singletons. Sequenced material: CD4+ or CD8+ T cells sorted from blood, taken in a trial of the OX40 agonist ivuxolimab. These TCRs come from an adult with an advanced solid tumor such as melanoma, head and neck, liver or kidney cancer.

The V call is TRBV19, the J call TRBJ2-7, with D perhaps being TRBD1 or TRBD2 (5 bases each). V lost 9 bases, J lost 6 bases, and 21 bases lay in between. Looked up from germline, CDR1 is LNHDA and CDR2 is SQIVND (reference sequence). This CDR3 contains 14 residues. CDR3 amino acids: CASRDPGANLEQYF. In nucleotides, the CDR3 is TGTGCCAGCAGGGACCCGGGCGCAAACCTCGAGCAGTACTTC.

This clone appeared a single time. V and J are TRBV5-4 and TRBJ2-2; D unclear. The CDR3 runs to 14 residues. The V end was cut by 4 bases, the J end by 6 bases, with 13 bases between. Germline lookup yields CDR1 SGHNT and CDR2 YYREEE (reference sequence). CDR3 protein: CASSPRASPGELFF. CDR3 in DNA: TGTGCCAGCAGCCCCCGGGCCAGCCCCGGGGAGCTGTTTTTT.

The CDR3 spells CASSLTTGLTENGYTF. The DNA of the CDR3 is TGTGCCAGCAGCTTGACAACAGGGCTTACCGAAAATGGCTACACCTTC. The V call is TRBV7-8, the J call TRBJ1-2; possibly TRBD1 for D (6 bases). CDR3 length: 16 amino acids. V lost 3 bases and J 6 bases, leaving 20 bases between the germline ends. Per germline, CDR1 SGHVS and CDR2 FQNEAQ.

This sequence joins TRBV10-3 and TRBJ1-1; 9 nucleotides line up with TRBD1. This CDR3 comprises 15 residues. Per germline, CDR1 ENHRY and CDR2 SYGVKD. V trimming: 6 bases; J trimming: 6 bases; junction bases outside the gene matches: 11. CDR3 sequence (DNA): TGTGCCATCAGGGAGGCAACAGGGGGCTTCTCTGAAGCTTTCTTT. This encodes CAIREATGGFSEAFF.

The chain recombines TRBV30 with TRBJ1-5; D is undetermined. V shed 3 bases and J shed 7 bases, with 10 bases lying between them. CDR3 length: 12 residues. In germline, CDR1 is GTSNPN, CDR2 SVGIG (reference sequence). CDR3 region: CAWSLKGQPQHF. The CDR3 nucleotides read TGTGCCTGGAGCCTGAAGGGCCAGCCCCAGCATTTT.

This clone has only one observation. This sequence joins TRBV15 and TRBJ2-7; 9 nucleotides align to TRBD1. This CDR3 has 15 residues. Germline CDR1 is LNHNV and CDR2 is YYDKDF (reference sequence). V shed 0 bases, J shed 3 bases, and the junction held 3 bases outside the gene matches. Here the CDR3 DNA reads TGTGCCACCAGCAGAGATTTGGGACAGGGCTACGAGCAGTACTTC. Its translation: CATSRDLGQGYEQYF.

This chain links TRBV6-5 with TRBJ2-3; 8 bases match TRBD2. This CDR3 contains 15 residues. The germline V gene encodes CDR1 MNHEY and CDR2 SVGAGI. The V segment lost 2 bases and the J segment 0 bases; nucleotides outside the gene matches: 1. The CDR3 here is CASSYSGGSTDTQYF. The CDR3 region has the DNA TGTGCCAGCAGTTACAGCGGGGGAAGCACAGATACGCAGTATTTT.

This clone has a single count. The chain employs TRBV30 and TRBJ1-5, with D possibly being TRBD1 (5 bases). The germline gives CDR1 GTSNPN, CDR2 SVGIG (reference sequence). The CDR3 has 15 residues. With 2 bases removed from V and 4 bases from J, the gap between germline ends came to 15 bases. The CDR3 reads CAWSSDSGGNQPQHF. The CDR3, as DNA: TGTGCCTGGAGTAGTGACTCGGGGGGAAATCAGCCCCAGCATTTT.

This chain connects TRBV30 to TRBJ1-2, with unresolved D. CDR1 is GTSNPN, CDR2 SVGIG, per germline (reference sequence). The V end was cut by 0 bases, the J end by 5 bases, with 7 bases between. The CDR3 runs 12 residues. For the CDR3, the DNA is TGTGCCTGGAGTGTCCAGCCTTATGGCTACACCTTC. Protein: CAWSVQPYGYTF.

DNA of the CDR3: TGTGCCACCAGCAGAAACCGAATGAACACTGAAGCTTTCTTT. This translates into CATSRNRMNTEAFF. The chain is built from TRBV15 and TRBJ1-1; D unresolved. V gave up 2 bases and J gave up 0 bases, with 7 bases separating them. Germline CDR1 LNHNV, CDR2 YYDKDF (reference sequence). The length of the CDR3 is 14 residues.

V usage is TRBV18 and J usage is TRBJ1-3, with D maybe TRBD1 (5 bases). V shed 2 bases and J shed 6 bases, with 14 bases lying between them. Germline loops: CDR1 KGHSH, CDR2 LQKENI. The CDR3 is 15 residues long. As DNA, the CDR3 is TGTGCCAGCTCACCAATCGTTATAGGGGAAAACACCATATATTTT. Its translation is CASSPIVIGENTIYF.

This chain uses TRBV19 with TRBJ2-3; 8 nucleotides line up with TRBD1. This CDR3 is 14 amino acids long. CDR1 LNHDA and CDR2 SQIVND come from the germline V gene (reference sequence). Trimming cost V 5 bases and J 1 base; bases outside gene matches: 2. CDR3 coding DNA: TGTGCCAGTAGTCCGGGACAGGGCACAGATACGCAGTATTTT. Translating it yields CASSPGQGTDTQYF. Full variable domain (missing parts from reference TRBV19 and TRBJ2-3): DGGITQSPKYLFRKEGQNVTLSCEQNLNHDAMYWYRQDPGQGLRLIYYSQIVNDFQKGDIAEGYSVSREKKESFPLTVTSAQKNPTAFYLCASSPGQGTDTQYFGPGTRLTVL.

J is TRBJ1-1 and V is TRBV2; 7 positions agree with TRBD1. Germline CDR1 is SNHLY and CDR2 is FYNNEI. V gave up 5 bases and J gave up 3 bases; unmatched junction bases: 9. The CDR3 covers 15 residues. The CDR3, as DNA: TGTGCCAGCAGTTACGGGACAGCTAGGGACACTGAAGCTTTCTTT. Protein: CASSYGTARDTEAFF.

The CDR3 DNA reads TGTGCCAGCATGATGACTGAAGCTTTCTTT. Amino acids: CASMMTEAFF. The J gene is TRBJ1-1, the V gene TRBV6-6; no reliable D call. Trimming removed 7 bases at V and 5 bases at J, with 5 bases between. The CDR3 loop spans 10 amino acids. The germline V gene encodes CDR1 MNHNY and CDR2 SVGAGI (reference sequence).

This sequence joins TRBV7-9 and TRBJ1-1; the match to TRBD1 covers 10 bases. Germline V gene lookup returns CDR1 SEHNR and CDR2 FQNEAQ (reference sequence). This CDR3 region has 15 residues. V shed 3 bases and J 6 bases; nucleotides not matched to a gene: 7. In nucleotides, the CDR3 is TGTGCCAGCAGCTTCGAAGACAGGGGGCTCTCTGAAGCTTTCTTT. Its translation is CASSFEDRGLSEAFF.

The chain is built from TRBV15 and TRBJ1-5; TRBD1 agrees at 7 bases. The germline V gene encodes CDR1 LNHNV and CDR2 YYDKDF (reference sequence). With 5 bases clipped from V and 0 bases from J, the junction kept 13 bases outside the gene matches. The CDR3 runs to 18 residues. The CDR3 region is CATSPGQPPIYSNQPQHF. As DNA, the CDR3 is TGTGCCACCAGCCCGGGACAGCCCCCAATCTATAGCAATCAGCCCCAGCATTTT.

V usage is TRBV5-8 and J usage is TRBJ2-1; the D gene is possibly TRBD1 (6 bases). This CDR3 region has 13 residues. Trimming took 1 base from V and 9 from J, leaving 11 bases between them. Germline V gene data show CDR1 as SGHTS and CDR2 as YDEGEE. CDR3 nucleotide sequence: TGTGCCAGCAGCTTGCTGGGGGCAGGTGAGCAGTTCTTC. It is translated as CASSLLGAGEQFF.

The rearrangement joins TRBV12-5 to TRBJ1-2, with 7 bases fitting TRBD1. This CDR3 spans 13 amino acids. V lost 6 bases to trimming and J lost 6 bases; unmatched junction nucleotides: 7. From germline, CDR1 is LGHNT and CDR2 FRNRAP. As DNA, the CDR3 is TGTGCTAGTGGCTTCCAGGGGGTTAATGGCTACACCTTC. Translating gives CASGFQGVNGYTF. Using reference TRBV12-5 and TRBJ1-2 for the parts outside the CDR3, the full variable domain is DARVTQTPRHKVTEMGQEVTMRCQPILGHNTVFWYRQTMMQGLELLAYFRNRAPLDDSGMPKDRFSAEMPDATLATLKIQPSEPRDSAVYFCASGFQGVNGYTFGSGTRLTVV.

The rearrangement uses TRBV25-1 and TRBJ2-3, with D unresolved. Germline CDR1 reads MGHDK; CDR2 reads SYGVNS. The CDR3 loop spans 17 amino acids. V lost 2 bases to trimming and J lost 0 bases, with 15 bases between them. The CDR3 here is CASSEGRYEFSTDTQYF. CDR3 DNA: TGTGCCAGCAGTGAAGGAAGGTACGAGTTCAGCACAGATACGCAGTATTTT.

The V gene is TRBV20-1, the J gene TRBJ1-2; D call uncertain. There are 11 residues in the CDR3. The V gene lost 0 bases and the J gene lost 5 bases, with 4 bases spanning the gap. Germline-derived CDR1 and CDR2 are DFQATT and SNEGSKA (reference sequence). The CDR3 DNA follows: TGCAGTGCTAGAGACGGGTATGGCTACACCTTC. Translated: CSARDGYGYTF.

A remark on this clone: The sample carries other DNA sequences with the same CDR3. This chain connects TRBV5-1 to TRBJ1-1; D may be TRBD1 (5 bases). Germline CDR1 reads SGHRS; CDR2 reads YFSETQ. V lost 1 base and J lost 2, with 12 bases in between. The length of the CDR3 is 15 residues. The CDR3 is CASSLLGEGNTEAFF. For the CDR3, the DNA is TGCGCCAGCAGCTTGTTAGGGGAGGGTAACACTGAAGCTTTCTTT.